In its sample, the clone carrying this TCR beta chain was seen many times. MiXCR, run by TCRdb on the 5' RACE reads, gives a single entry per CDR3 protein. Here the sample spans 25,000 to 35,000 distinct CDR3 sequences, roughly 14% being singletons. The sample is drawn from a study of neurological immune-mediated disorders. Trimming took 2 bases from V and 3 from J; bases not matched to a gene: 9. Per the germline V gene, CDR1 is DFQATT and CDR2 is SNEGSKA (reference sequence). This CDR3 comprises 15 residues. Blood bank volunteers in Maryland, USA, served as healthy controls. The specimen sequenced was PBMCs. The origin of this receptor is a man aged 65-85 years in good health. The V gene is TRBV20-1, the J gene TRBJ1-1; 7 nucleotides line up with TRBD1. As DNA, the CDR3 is TGCAGTGCTAGATCCCTTCGAGGACAGGACACTGAAGCTTTCTTT. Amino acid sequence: CSARSLRGQDTEAFF.